The entry below gives a single T cell receptor beta chain sequence along with its context. What it binds is not known. This sample is drawn from a study of shared clonotypes between healthy human individuals. Study-level points and caveats: Several donors shared about 5% of their naive CD4 clonotypes.

At the deep level, the assay was run. Only in-frame clones appear in the TCRdb table, and some are missing; sequencing was by immunoSEQ multiplex PCR. The sample has 2 million to 2.5 million clones, around 95% seen once. This CDR3 has 17 amino acids. The germline CDR1 and CDR2 sequences are SGDLS and YYNGEE. Trimming took 0 bases from V and 12 from J, leaving 25 bases between them. This chain joins TRBV9 and TRBJ2-1; tentatively, D is TRBD1 or TRBD2 (5 bases each). This receptor was identified in a man aged 18 to 30 in good health. The material sequenced was naive CD4+ T cells sorted from blood. As to subset: CD45RA+ positively selected. The CDR3 is CASSVVRDQGSLFPQFF. In DNA form, the CDR3 reads TGTGCCAGCAGCGTAGTACGGGACCAAGGGTCCCTCTTCCCGCAGTTCTTC.